This TCR beta chain was sequenced during a study of cytomegalovirus exposure and HLA in healthy donors. General study points: Accurate predictions that matched the HLA-A and HLA-B alleles of most subjects were reportedly made from TCR beta sequences. Association of about 17,000 TCR beta sequences with HLA alleles was found at 0.05 false discovery rate in a later analysis. Among donors in an Asian-associated ancestry cluster, a later analysis reportedly found fewer N-insertions than the roughly 670-donor mean.

Among the donors, all were healthy bone marrow donors. In the case of this clone: No antigen is known for it.

This CDR3 comprises 16 residues. In germline, CDR1 is SGHNT, CDR2 YYREEE (reference sequence). With 4 bases removed from V and 6 bases from J, the gap between germline ends came to 20 bases. This PCR relied on a set of 60 Vbeta primers and 13 Jbeta primers. Sequenced by immunoSEQ multiplex PCR; TCRdb stores in-frame clones only, minus some. Counted here are 140,000 to 150,000 clones, almost 80% occurring once; the ten biggest clones make up 6.7%. Sequencing input: PBMCs. This receptor was taken from a middle-aged woman in good health and CMV-seropositive. The rearrangement joins TRBV5-4 to TRBJ2-1, with TRBD2 as a possible D gene (7 bases). DNA for the CDR3: TGTGCCAGCAGCCCATCTCCCGGGGGGCTGGGCAATGAGCAGTTCTTC. It yields the protein CASSPSPGGLGNEQFF.